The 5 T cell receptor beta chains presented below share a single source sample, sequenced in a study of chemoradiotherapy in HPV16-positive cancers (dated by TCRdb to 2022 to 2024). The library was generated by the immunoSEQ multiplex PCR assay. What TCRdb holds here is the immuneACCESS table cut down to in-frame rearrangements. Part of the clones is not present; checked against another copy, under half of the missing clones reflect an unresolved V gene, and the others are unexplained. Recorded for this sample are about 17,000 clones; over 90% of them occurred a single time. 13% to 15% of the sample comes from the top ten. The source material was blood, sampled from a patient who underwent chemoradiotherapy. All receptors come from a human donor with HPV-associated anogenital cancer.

CDR3 sequence reads: CASTEGWGPTASYNEQFF. In DNA, the CDR3 is TGTGCCAGCACCGAAGGATGGGGTCCTACAGCCTCCTACAATGAGCAGTTCTTC. The chain is built from TRBV28 and TRBJ2-1; D not resolved. Germline loops: CDR1 MDHEN, CDR2 SYDVKM. The CDR3 is 18 residues long. Deletions cut 7 bases from V and 0 bases from J, with 22 bases between.

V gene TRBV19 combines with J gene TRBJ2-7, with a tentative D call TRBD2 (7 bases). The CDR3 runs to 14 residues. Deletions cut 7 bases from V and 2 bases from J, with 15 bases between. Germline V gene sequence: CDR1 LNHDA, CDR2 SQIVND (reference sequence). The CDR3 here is CASKEEGGAYEQYF. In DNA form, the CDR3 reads TGTGCCAGTAAAGAAGAAGGGGGGGCCTACGAGCAGTACTTC.

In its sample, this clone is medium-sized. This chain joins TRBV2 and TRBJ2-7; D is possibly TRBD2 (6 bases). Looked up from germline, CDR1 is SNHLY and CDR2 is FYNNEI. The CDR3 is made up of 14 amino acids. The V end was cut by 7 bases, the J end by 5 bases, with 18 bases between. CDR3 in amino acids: CASKDRGSVDEQYF. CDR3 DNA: TGTGCCAGCAAAGATCGGGGGTCGGTGGACGAGCAGTACTTC.

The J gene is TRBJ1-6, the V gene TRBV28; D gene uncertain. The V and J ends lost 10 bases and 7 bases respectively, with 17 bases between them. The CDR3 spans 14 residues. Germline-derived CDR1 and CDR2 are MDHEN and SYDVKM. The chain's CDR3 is CAITEGLSNSPLHF. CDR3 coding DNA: TGTGCCATTACGGAGGGTTTATCGAATTCACCCCTCCACTTT.

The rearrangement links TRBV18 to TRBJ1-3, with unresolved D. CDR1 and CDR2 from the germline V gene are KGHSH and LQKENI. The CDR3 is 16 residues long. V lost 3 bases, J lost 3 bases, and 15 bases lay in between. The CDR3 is CASSPPSRVGGNTIYF. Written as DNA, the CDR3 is TGTGCCAGCTCACCCCCCTCGCGGGTAGGTGGAAACACCATATATTTT. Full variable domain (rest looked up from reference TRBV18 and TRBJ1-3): NAGVMQNPRHLVRRRGQEARLRCSPMKGHSHVYWYRQLPEEGLKFMVYLQKENIIDESGMPKERFSAEFPKEGPSILRIQQVVRGDSAAYFCASSPPSRVGGNTIYFGEGSWLTVV.